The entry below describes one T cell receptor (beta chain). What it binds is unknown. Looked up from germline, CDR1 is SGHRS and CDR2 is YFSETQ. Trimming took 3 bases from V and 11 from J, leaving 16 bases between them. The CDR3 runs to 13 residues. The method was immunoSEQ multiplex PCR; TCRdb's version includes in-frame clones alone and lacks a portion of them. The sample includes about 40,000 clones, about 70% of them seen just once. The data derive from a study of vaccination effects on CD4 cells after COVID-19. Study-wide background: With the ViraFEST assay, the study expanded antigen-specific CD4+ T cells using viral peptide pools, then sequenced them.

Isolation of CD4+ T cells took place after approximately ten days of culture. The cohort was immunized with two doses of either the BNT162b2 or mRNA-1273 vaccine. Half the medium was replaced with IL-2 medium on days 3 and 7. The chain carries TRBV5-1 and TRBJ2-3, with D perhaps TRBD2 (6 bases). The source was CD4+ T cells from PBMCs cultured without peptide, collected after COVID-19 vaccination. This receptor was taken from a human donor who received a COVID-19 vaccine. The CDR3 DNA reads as TGCGCCAGCAGCTCCCAACGGGGGTGGGAGCAGTATTTT. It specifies CASSSQRGWEQYF.